Sequencing of this TCR beta chain was carried out in a study of blood T cell repertoires in COVID-19. The wider study: Specimens from acute and convalescent COVID-19 originated in the United States, Italy and Spain. T cells, B-cell-depleted T cells, or PBMCs supplied cDNA or gDNA.

V shed 3 bases and J 7 bases; nucleotides not matched to a gene: 5. Germline CDR1 and CDR2: MNHEY and SMNVEV (reference sequence). The CDR3 consists of 14 residues. Recruits, aged about 18 to 100 years, lived in 24 US areas. Grouping used clinical history reported by participants in a survey and questionnaire. Measured with immunoSEQ multiplex PCR; TCRdb has only the in-frame clones, and not every one. Of roughly 290,000 clones detected, nearly 90% appear once; the ten largest clones hold about 1.7%. Material: PBMCs or T cells enriched from blood (not recorded which). This chain joins TRBV27 and TRBJ1-2, with TRBD1 identical over 10 bases. The TCR originated in a woman in her late teens or twenties with acute COVID-19. CDR3 sequence (DNA): TGTGCCAGCAGTTTGGACAGGGGGGCAAGTGGCTACACCTTC. Translation gives CASSLDRGASGYTF.